What follows are 25 T cell receptor beta chains derived from one specimen sequenced in a study of TIL therapy for anti-PD-1-resistant metastatic lung cancer. Time point given: pre-treatment sample, taken before nivolumab and TIL therapy. This was the immunoSEQ v3 assay. Assay: immunoSEQ multiplex PCR; the TCRdb copy retains only in-frame clones and omits some. The table has about 60,000 clones, 87% seen once. Sequenced here: blood, sampled at baseline. The receptors shown here come from a person aged 25-79 years with non-small cell lung cancer.

This clone was seen a handful of times. The chain uses TRBV5-4 and TRBJ2-1; D is perhaps TRBD1 (5 bases). The V end was cut by 5 bases, the J end by 4 bases, with 10 bases between. CDR1 and CDR2 from the germline V gene are SGHNT and YYREEE (reference sequence). The CDR3 is made up of 13 amino acids. CDR3 loop: CASRTEPYNEQFF. The CDR3, as DNA: TGTGCCAGCAGGACAGAGCCATACAATGAGCAGTTCTTC.

The chain recombines TRBV19 with TRBJ2-1, with TRBD2 identical over 13 bases. In germline, CDR1 is LNHDA, CDR2 SQIVND (reference sequence). The CDR3 has 14 amino acids. The trim removed 4 bases at V and 7 bases at J, leaving 1 base unmatched. CDR3 sequence (DNA): TGTGCCAGTAGTACGGGACTAGCGGGGAATGAGCAGTTCTTC. This sequence encodes CASSTGLAGNEQFF.

The chain joins TRBV6-5 to TRBJ2-1, with 10 bases matching TRBD2. From germline, CDR1 is MNHEY and CDR2 SVGAGI. V lost 7 bases, J lost 10 bases, and 7 bases stayed unmatched. The CDR3 consists of 13 residues. The CDR3 bases are TGTGCCAGCATCCCCCTAGCGGGGGTAGAGCAGTTCTTC. Its translation is CASIPLAGVEQFF.

This chain connects TRBV5-1 to TRBJ1-3; D unresolved. Germline assignment: CDR1 SGHRS and CDR2 YFSETQ. The CDR3 covers 13 residues. Trimming took off 5 bases at V and 1 base at J, with 7 bases between the two ends. The CDR3 nucleotides read TGCGCCAGCAGTCAAGGTTCTGGAAACACCATATATTTT. Translation gives CASSQGSGNTIYF.

V gene TRBV29-1 combines with J gene TRBJ1-2, with 7 bases lining up with TRBD1. This CDR3 contains 13 residues. Trimming took 2 bases from V and 4 from J; bases not matched to a gene: 4. CDR1 and CDR2 from the germline V gene are SQVTM and ANQGSEA. CDR3 coding DNA: TGCAGCGTTGAAACAGGGGCGATCTATGGCTACACCTTC. As protein: CSVETGAIYGYTF.

CDR3 bases: TGTGCCAGTAGTATCCAGGGGGCGCAGACAGATACGCAGTATTTT. Its protein product is CASSIQGAQTDTQYF. The chain uses TRBV19 and TRBJ2-3; 8 bases are a match to TRBD1. Trimming cost V 3 bases and J 3 bases; bases outside gene matches: 5. This CDR3 spans 15 amino acids. CDR1 and CDR2 (germline): LNHDA, SQIVND (reference sequence).

The chain recombines TRBV5-1 with TRBJ2-7; TRBD2 aligns across 13 bases. J lost 0 bases, V lost 4 bases, and 4 bases had no gene match. This CDR3 region has 16 residues. Germline loops: CDR1 SGHRS, CDR2 YFSETQ. DNA of the CDR3: TGCGCCAGCAGCCCTGGACTAGCGGGGGCCTCCTACGAGCAGTACTTC. This sequence encodes CASSPGLAGASYEQYF.

The V and J genes are TRBV6-1 and TRBJ2-7; the match to TRBD1 covers 12 bases. The V and J ends lost 4 bases and 0 bases, in that order; junction bases with no gene match: 7. This CDR3 is 17 amino acids long. In germline, CDR1 is MNHNS, CDR2 SASEGT. The DNA for the CDR3 is TGTGCCAGCAGTGCCCTCGGGACAGGGGGCATCTCCTACGAGCAGTACTTC. As protein: CASSALGTGGISYEQYF.

J is TRBJ2-3 and V is TRBV20-1; 11 nucleotides agree with TRBD2. The CDR3 is 15 residues long. V shed 3 bases and J 6 bases; nucleotides not matched to a gene: 8. Germline V lookup: CDR1 DFQATT, CDR2 SNEGSKA (reference sequence). CDR3 sequence: CSASRLAGNRDTQYF. The CDR3 DNA is TGCAGTGCTAGTCGACTAGCGGGGAATCGGGATACGCAGTATTTT.

The J gene is TRBJ2-5, the V gene TRBV10-2; 11 bases are a match to TRBD2. Germline V gene lookup returns CDR1 WSHSY and CDR2 SAAADI. This CDR3 region has 14 residues. V was pared by 6 bases and J by 5 bases, with 5 bases of the junction left unmatched. CDR3: CASRTSGVGETQYF. CDR3 nucleotides: TGCGCCAGCAGGACTAGCGGGGTAGGGGAGACCCAGTACTTC.

The V and J genes are TRBV30 and TRBJ2-7; D gene unclear. This CDR3 has 11 residues. Germline V gene lookup returns CDR1 GTSNPN and CDR2 SVGIG (reference sequence). Trimming stripped 3 bases from V and 4 bases from J, with 7 bases between. The CDR3 region has the DNA TGTGCCTGGAGGGCTACATACGAGCAGTACTTC. Amino acids: CAWRATYEQYF.

J is TRBJ2-1 and V is TRBV18; 13 nucleotides agree with TRBD2. V gave up 6 bases and J gave up 8 bases; unmatched junction bases: 7. The length of the CDR3 is 15 residues. The V gene's germline CDR1 is KGHSH and CDR2 LQKENI. Here the CDR3 DNA reads TGTGCCAGCTCCCCTGGGACTAGCGGGACCGATGAGCAGTTCTTC. It codes for CASSPGTSGTDEQFF.

This sequence joins TRBV28 and TRBJ1-2, with TRBD1 matching 7 bases. J was trimmed by 5 bases and V by 6 bases; bases with no gene match: 9. CDR3 length: 14 residues. Looked up from germline, CDR1 is MDHEN and CDR2 is SYDVKM. CDR3 sequence: CASRAAGTAYGYTF. The DNA for the CDR3 is TGTGCCAGCAGGGCGGCCGGGACAGCTTATGGCTACACCTTC.

The gene calls are TRBV28 and TRBJ2-5; 11 bases agree with TRBD1. V shed 3 bases and J 4 bases; nucleotides not matched to a gene: 4. Germline loops: CDR1 MDHEN, CDR2 SYDVKM. The CDR3 has 15 residues. CDR3 in amino acids: CASSLGDRGGETQYF. The CDR3 DNA reads as TGTGCCAGCAGTTTGGGGGACAGGGGGGGAGAGACCCAGTACTTC.

This chain connects TRBV7-8 to TRBJ2-7; 9 nucleotides align to TRBD1. This CDR3 has 14 amino acids. The V segment lost 4 bases and the J segment 6 bases; nucleotides outside the gene matches: 7. Germline loops: CDR1 SGHVS, CDR2 FQNEAQ. DNA for the CDR3: TGTGCCAGCAGCTCCTACAGGGGGCGCGGCGAGCAGTACTTC. The encoded protein is CASSSYRGRGEQYF.

This chain links TRBV5-1 with TRBJ2-7; 14 positions match TRBD2. V lost 4 bases and J lost 2; bases outside the gene matches: 2. The germline V gene encodes CDR1 SGHRS and CDR2 YFSETQ. This CDR3 region has 15 residues. Here the CDR3 DNA reads TGCGCCAGCAGCACGGGACTAGCGGGGGCCTACGAGCAGTACTTC. This encodes CASSTGLAGAYEQYF.

The rearrangement joins TRBV5-1 to TRBJ2-7; tentatively, D is TRBD1 or TRBD2 (5 bases each). V lost 0 bases to trimming and J lost 7 bases, with 14 bases between them. Germline CDR1 and CDR2: SGHRS and YFSETQ. The CDR3 consists of 14 residues. The CDR3 DNA is TGCGCCAGCAGCTTGGCCGAGGGGCCGAGGGAGCAGTACTTC. It specifies CASSLAEGPREQYF.

The chain has TRBV25-1 and TRBJ2-1, with D perhaps matching TRBD1 or TRBD2 (5 bases each). The CDR3 is 14 amino acids. Looked up from germline, CDR1 is MGHDK and CDR2 is SYGVNS. The germline V and J ends were trimmed by 11 bases and 4 bases, with 18 bases remaining between them. The CDR3 nucleotides are TGTGCCCGTCGGGGACGGCACCCTTACAATGAGCAGTTCTTC. This sequence encodes CARRGRHPYNEQFF.

The chain is built from TRBV12-5 and TRBJ2-1; D may correspond to TRBD1 or TRBD2 (5 bases each). V lost 2 bases and J 6 bases, leaving 20 bases between the germline ends. The CDR3 is 17 amino acids. CDR1 is LGHNT, CDR2 FRNRAP, per germline. CDR3 sequence: CASGLFLQDRGANEQFF. Here the CDR3 DNA reads TGTGCTAGTGGTTTGTTCCTACAGGATCGAGGGGCCAATGAGCAGTTCTTC.

The rearrangement links TRBV5-4 to TRBJ2-7; D tentatively reads TRBD1 or TRBD2 (6 bases each). Trimming took 7 bases from V and 5 from J, leaving 16 bases between them. Germline V CDR1 and CDR2: SGHNT, YYREEE (reference sequence). The CDR3 has 13 residues. Here the CDR3 DNA reads TGTGCCAGCCGAACGGGGGCGATGAACGAGCAGTACTTC. This sequence encodes CASRTGAMNEQYF.

The chain couples TRBV4-1 to TRBJ1-1; possibly TRBD1 for D (5 bases). The CDR3 has 15 amino acids. The V end lost 4 bases, the J end lost 3 bases, and 15 bases lay between the germline ends. CDR1 is MGHRA, CDR2 YSYEKL, per germline. As DNA, the CDR3 is TGCGCCAGCAGCCCCTTGTCGGGGGAGTACACTGAAGCTTTCTTT. Protein sequence: CASSPLSGEYTEAFF.

The chain carries TRBV14 and TRBJ2-3; TRBD2 aligns across 8 bases. CDR1 is SGHDN, CDR2 FVKESK, per germline. The CDR3 loop spans 16 amino acids. Trimming at V came to 5 bases and at J to 0 bases, leaving 7 bases not matched to a gene. CDR3 in DNA: TGTGCCAGCAGCACTCGAGGCGGGGGGAGCACAGATACGCAGTATTTT. Its translation: CASSTRGGGSTDTQYF.

The chain uses TRBV9 and TRBJ2-7; 7 bases align to TRBD1. Germline V gene data show CDR1 as SGDLS and CDR2 as YYNGEE. The CDR3 extends over 12 amino acids. The V gene end was trimmed by 3 bases and the J gene end by 5 bases; junction bases not matched to a gene: 2. CDR3 coding DNA: TGTGCCAGCAGCGCTAGGGGGCACGAGCAGTACTTC. Translating it yields CASSARGHEQYF. Combining the CDR3 with reference TRBV9 and TRBJ2-7 gives the whole variable domain DSGVTQTPKHLITATGQRVTLRCSPRSGDLSVYWYQQSLDQGLQFLIQYYNGEERAKGNILERFSAQQFPDLHSELNLSSLELGDSALYFCASSARGHEQYFGPGTRLTVT.

The V call is TRBV5-6, the J call TRBJ2-7; the D call may be TRBD1 or TRBD2 (5 bases each). CDR3 length equals 13 residues. The germline CDR1 and CDR2 sequences are SGHDT and YYEEEE. The V end was cut by 1 base, the J end by 1 base, with 6 bases between. The CDR3 reads CASSLWGSYEQYF. The CDR3 DNA follows: TGTGCCAGCAGCTTGTGGGGGTCCTACGAGCAGTACTTC. The full variable domain, rest sourced from reference TRBV5-6 and TRBJ2-7, is DAGVTQSPTHLIKTRGQQVTLRCSPKSGHDTVSWYQQALGQGPQFIFQYYEEEERQRGNFPDRFSGHQFPNYSSELNVNALLLGDSALYLCASSLWGSYEQYFGPGTRLTVT.

V is TRBV5-1 and J is TRBJ1-1; unclear D gene. Deletions cut 0 bases from V and 8 bases from J, with 14 bases between. This CDR3 is 14 amino acids long. Germline V gives CDR1 SGHRS, CDR2 YFSETQ. CDR3 in amino acids: CASSLGLRPGEAFF. Written as DNA, the CDR3 is TGCGCCAGCAGCTTGGGGTTAAGGCCGGGAGAAGCTTTCTTT.